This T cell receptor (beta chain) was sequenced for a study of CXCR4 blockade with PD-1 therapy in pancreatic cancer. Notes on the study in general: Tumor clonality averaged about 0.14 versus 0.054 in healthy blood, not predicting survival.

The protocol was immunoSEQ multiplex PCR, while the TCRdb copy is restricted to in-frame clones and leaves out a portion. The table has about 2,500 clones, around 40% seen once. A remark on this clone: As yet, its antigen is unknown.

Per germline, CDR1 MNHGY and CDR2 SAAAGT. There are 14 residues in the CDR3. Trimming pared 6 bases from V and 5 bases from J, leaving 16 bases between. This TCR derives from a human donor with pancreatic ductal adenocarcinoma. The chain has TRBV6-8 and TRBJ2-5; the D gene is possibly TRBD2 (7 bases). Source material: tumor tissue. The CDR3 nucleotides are TGTGCCAGCAGGAGGGCGGGGGCCCCCGAGACCCAGTACTTC. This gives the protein CASRRAGAPETQYF.